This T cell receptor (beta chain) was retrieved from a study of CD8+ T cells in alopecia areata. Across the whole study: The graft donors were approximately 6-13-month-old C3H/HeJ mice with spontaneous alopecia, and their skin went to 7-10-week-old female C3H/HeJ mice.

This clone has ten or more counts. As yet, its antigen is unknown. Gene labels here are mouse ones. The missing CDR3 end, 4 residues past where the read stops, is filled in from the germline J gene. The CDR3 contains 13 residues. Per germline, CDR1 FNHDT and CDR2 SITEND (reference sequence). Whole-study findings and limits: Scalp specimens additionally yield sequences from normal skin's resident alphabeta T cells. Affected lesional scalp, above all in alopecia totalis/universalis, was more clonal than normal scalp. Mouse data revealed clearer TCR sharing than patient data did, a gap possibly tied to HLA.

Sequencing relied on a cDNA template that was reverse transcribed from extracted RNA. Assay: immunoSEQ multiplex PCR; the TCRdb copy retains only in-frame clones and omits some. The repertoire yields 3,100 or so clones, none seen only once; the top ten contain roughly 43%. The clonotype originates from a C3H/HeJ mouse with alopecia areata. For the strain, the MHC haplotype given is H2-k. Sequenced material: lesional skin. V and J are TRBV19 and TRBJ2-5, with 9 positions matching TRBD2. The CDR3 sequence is CASSRLGEDTQYF. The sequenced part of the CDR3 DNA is TGTGCCAGCAGTCGACTGGGGGAAGAC.